This T cell receptor (beta chain) was observed in a study of neoadjuvant anti-PD-1 for oral cavity cancer. Study context: Non-progressing patients received a fourth nivolumab dose near day 43, then surgery on days 50-56. Study conclusions and caveats: Each response group had just a few patients in TCR analyses.

V dropped 0 bases and J dropped 7 bases, with 13 bases sitting between them. CDR3 length: 15 amino acids. Germline V lookup: CDR1 LNHNV, CDR2 YYDKDF (reference sequence). TCRdb's table, derived via immunoSEQ multiplex PCR, lists solely in-frame clones and lacks some. The table lists tens of thousands of clones, approximately 80% of them singletons. This clone has just a few counts. Its specificity is not known. Time point defined: after neoadjuvant nivolumab, at surgical resection. Patients were newly diagnosed with stage II-IVA oral cavity squamous cell carcinoma without prior systemic or radiation treatment. No culture or expansion preceded analysis of these blood cells.

The sample in question was PBMCs, obtained after nivolumab (anti-PD-1) treatment. The sequence derives from a person between 35 and 79 years old with oral cavity squamous cell carcinoma. This sequence joins TRBV15 and TRBJ1-5; D gene uncertain. Written as DNA, the CDR3 is TGTGCCACCAGCAGAGATACCGGGATAGGGCAGCCCCAGCATTTT. The encoded protein is CATSRDTGIGQPQHF. Combining the CDR3 with reference TRBV15 and TRBJ1-5 gives the whole variable domain DAMVIQNPRYQVTQFGKPVTLSCSQTLNHNVMYWYQQKSSQAPKLLFHYYDKDFNNEADTPDNFQSRRPNTSFCFLDIRSPGLGDTAMYLCATSRDTGIGQPQHFGDGTRLSIL.